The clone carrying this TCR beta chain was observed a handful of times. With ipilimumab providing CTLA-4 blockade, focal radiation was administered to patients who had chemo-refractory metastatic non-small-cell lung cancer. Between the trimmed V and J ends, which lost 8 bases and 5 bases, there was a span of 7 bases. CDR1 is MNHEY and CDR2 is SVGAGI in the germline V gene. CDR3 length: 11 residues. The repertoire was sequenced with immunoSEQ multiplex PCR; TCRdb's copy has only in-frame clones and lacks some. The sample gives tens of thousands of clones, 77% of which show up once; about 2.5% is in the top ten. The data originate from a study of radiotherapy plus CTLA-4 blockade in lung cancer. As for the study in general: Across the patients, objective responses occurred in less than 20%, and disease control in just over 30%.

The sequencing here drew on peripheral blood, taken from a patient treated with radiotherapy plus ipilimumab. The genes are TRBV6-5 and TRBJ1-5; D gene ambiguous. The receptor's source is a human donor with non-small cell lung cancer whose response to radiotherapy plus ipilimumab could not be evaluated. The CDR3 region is CASGGYQPQHF. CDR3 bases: TGTGCCAGCGGAGGTTATCAGCCCCAGCATTTT.